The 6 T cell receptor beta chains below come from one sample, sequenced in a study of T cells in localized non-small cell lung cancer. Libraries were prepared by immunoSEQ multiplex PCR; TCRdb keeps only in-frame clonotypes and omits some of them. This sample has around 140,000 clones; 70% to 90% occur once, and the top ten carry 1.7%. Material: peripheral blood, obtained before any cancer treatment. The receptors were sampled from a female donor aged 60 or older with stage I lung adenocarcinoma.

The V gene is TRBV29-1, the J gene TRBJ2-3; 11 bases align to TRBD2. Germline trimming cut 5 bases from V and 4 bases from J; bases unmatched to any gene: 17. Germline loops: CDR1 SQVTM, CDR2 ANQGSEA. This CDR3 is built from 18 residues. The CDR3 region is CSVKLAGVLMYRSDTQYF. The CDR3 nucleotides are TGCAGCGTTAAACTAGCGGGAGTTTTAATGTATAGGTCAGATACGCAGTATTTT.

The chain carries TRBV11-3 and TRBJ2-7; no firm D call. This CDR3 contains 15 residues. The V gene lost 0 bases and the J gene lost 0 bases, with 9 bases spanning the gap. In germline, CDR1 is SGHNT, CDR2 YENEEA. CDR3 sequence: CASSLDPGSSYEQYF. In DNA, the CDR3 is TGTGCCAGCAGCTTAGATCCCGGCAGCTCCTACGAGCAGTACTTC.

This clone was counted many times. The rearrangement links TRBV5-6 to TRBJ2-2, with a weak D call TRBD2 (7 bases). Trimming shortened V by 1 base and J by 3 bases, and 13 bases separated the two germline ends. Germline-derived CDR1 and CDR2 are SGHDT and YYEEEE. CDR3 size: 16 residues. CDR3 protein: CASSLYRGADTGELFF. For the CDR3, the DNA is TGTGCCAGCAGCTTGTATCGGGGGGCGGACACCGGGGAGCTGTTTTTT. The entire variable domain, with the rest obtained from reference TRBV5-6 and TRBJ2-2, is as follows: DAGVTQSPTHLIKTRGQQVTLRCSPKSGHDTVSWYQQALGQGPQFIFQYYEEEERQRGNFPDRFSGHQFPNYSSELNVNALLLGDSALYLCASSLYRGADTGELFFGEGSRLTVL.

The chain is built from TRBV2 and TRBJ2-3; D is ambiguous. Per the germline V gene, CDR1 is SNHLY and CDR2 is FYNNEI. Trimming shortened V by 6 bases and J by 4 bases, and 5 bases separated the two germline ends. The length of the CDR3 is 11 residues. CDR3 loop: CASRVADTQYF. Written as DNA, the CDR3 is TGTGCCAGCAGGGTCGCAGATACGCAGTATTTT.

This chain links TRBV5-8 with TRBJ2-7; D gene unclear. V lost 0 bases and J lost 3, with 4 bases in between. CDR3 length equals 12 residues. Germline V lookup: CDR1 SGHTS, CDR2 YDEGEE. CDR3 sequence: CASSLASYEQYF. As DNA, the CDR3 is TGTGCCAGCAGCTTGGCGAGCTACGAGCAGTACTTC.

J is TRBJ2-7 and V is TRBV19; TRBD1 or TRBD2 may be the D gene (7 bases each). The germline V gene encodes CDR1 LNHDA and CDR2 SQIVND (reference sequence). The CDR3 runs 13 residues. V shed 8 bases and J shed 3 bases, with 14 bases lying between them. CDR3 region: CASSAGQNYEQYF. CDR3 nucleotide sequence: TGTGCCAGTTCAGCGGGACAGAACTACGAGCAGTACTTC.